What follows are 15 T cell receptor beta chains derived from one specimen sequenced in a study of cytotoxic CD8 clonotypes in ibrutinib-treated CLL (dated by TCRdb to the early 2020s). Receptors were amplified or captured by the immunoSEQ multiplex PCR assay. The table was pulled from immuneACCESS by TCRdb, which kept in-frame rearrangements only. Such tables lose some clones; where checked, under half of the loss comes from unresolved V genes, and the rest has no known cause. In this sample the table shows more than 110,000 clones, around 81% of which occur a single time. 7.5% to 8% of the sample rests with the top ten. The sequencing used PBMCs, collected after 36 months of ibrutinib treatment. These receptors were collected from a human donor with chronic lymphocytic leukemia.

This clone was recorded a few times. The genes are TRBV28 and TRBJ1-6; 8 nucleotides agree with TRBD1. The CDR3 is 16 residues long. The J segment lost 10 bases and the V segment lost 6 bases, leaving 14 bases of the junction unmatched. Per germline, CDR1 MDHEN and CDR2 SYDVKM. CDR3 in DNA: TGTGCCAGCAGATTACGGGACAGGATGTTTCGGTCACCCCTCCACTTT. Its protein is CASRLRDRMFRSPLHF.

The chain carries TRBV11-2 and TRBJ1-2, with 7 bases lining up with TRBD1. The CDR3 is 15 amino acids. Looked up from germline, CDR1 is SGHAT and CDR2 is FQNNGV. V dropped 2 bases and J dropped 2; count of bases not matched to a gene: 5. The CDR3 protein is CASSLRQGWNYGYTF. The CDR3, as DNA: TGTGCCAGCAGCTTACGACAGGGCTGGAACTATGGCTACACCTTC.

V is TRBV2 and J is TRBJ2-3; D gene unclear. From germline, CDR1 is SNHLY and CDR2 FYNNEI. The CDR3 runs 13 residues. V was shortened by 3 bases and J by 4 bases, with 8 bases between the two germline ends. The CDR3 DNA is TGTGCCAGCAGTGACGGATGGGCAGATACGCAGTATTTT. It codes for CASSDGWADTQYF.

The rearrangement joins TRBV18 to TRBJ2-5; 8 bases are a match to TRBD2. The CDR3 sequence is 14 residues long. Germline assignment: CDR1 KGHSH and CDR2 LQKENI. V was pared by 3 bases and J by 2 bases, with 2 bases of the junction left unmatched. In DNA form, the CDR3 reads TGTGCCAGCTCACCGACTAGCGAGCAAGAGACCCAGTACTTC. This encodes CASSPTSEQETQYF.

V and J are TRBV30 and TRBJ2-3; TRBD2 matches at 11 bases. Trimming took 3 bases from V and 1 from J; bases not matched to a gene: 3. Germline loops: CDR1 GTSNPN, CDR2 SVGIG (reference sequence). The CDR3 runs to 15 residues. CDR3 protein: CAWSPLAGGTDTQYF. The CDR3 DNA is TGTGCCTGGAGCCCACTAGCGGGGGGCACAGATACGCAGTATTTT.

V is TRBV6-7 and J is TRBJ2-2, with 12 nucleotides matching TRBD2. TRBV6-7 is flagged as an ORF with uncertain function. The CDR3 length is 17 residues. Trimming took 2 bases from V and 0 from J; bases not matched to a gene: 1. In DNA, the CDR3 is TGTGCCAGCAGTTACCTAGCGGGGGGGACGAACACCGGGGAGCTGTTTTTT. Translating gives CASSYLAGGTNTGELFF.

This sequence joins TRBV4-1 and TRBJ2-7; D gene unclear. Germline V gene data show CDR1 as MGHRA and CDR2 as YSYEKL. Trimming took 3 bases from V and 3 from J, leaving 6 bases between them. The length of the CDR3 is 12 residues. DNA of the CDR3: TGCGCCAGCAGCCAGCAAAACTACGAGCAGTACTTC. This sequence encodes CASSQQNYEQYF.

In the case of this clone: This specimen includes other DNA sequences encoding the same CDR3. V is TRBV5-1 and J is TRBJ1-3; no clear D gene. The CDR3 has 15 amino acids. V was trimmed by 2 bases and J by 0 bases, leaving 9 bases between them. Germline loops: CDR1 SGHRS, CDR2 YFSETQ. The CDR3 is CASSFGQSSGNTIYF. The CDR3 coding sequence is TGCGCCAGCAGCTTCGGCCAAAGCTCTGGAAACACCATATATTTT.

The chain is built from TRBV11-2 and TRBJ1-1, with 7 nucleotides matching TRBD1. V dropped 5 bases and J dropped 0; count of bases not matched to a gene: 3. CDR1 is SGHAT and CDR2 is FQNNGV in the germline V gene. The CDR3 has 14 amino acids. The CDR3 bases are TGTGCCAGCAGCCGACAGGGACTGAACACTGAAGCTTTCTTT. It codes for CASSRQGLNTEAFF.

This chain links TRBV27 with TRBJ1-2, with D unclear. With 5 bases removed from V and 8 bases from J, the gap between germline ends came to 12 bases. Germline V gene sequence: CDR1 MNHEY, CDR2 SMNVEV (reference sequence). This CDR3 contains 12 residues. The CDR3, as DNA: TGTGCCAGCAGTAAGGGTCGGGGAGGCTACACCTTC. This sequence encodes CASSKGRGGYTF.

In the case of this clone: A read error may produce the germline difference seen at one junction end. V gene TRBV4-1 combines with J gene TRBJ2-1, with no clear D. Per germline, CDR1 MGHRA and CDR2 YSYEKL. The CDR3 has 12 amino acids. The CDR3 DNA reads TGCGCCACCAGCCACCTATACAATGAGCAGTTCTTC. It specifies CATSHLYNEQFF.

V gene TRBV5-4 combines with J gene TRBJ2-3, with TRBD1 matching over 8 bases. V gave up 0 bases and J gave up 1 base; unmatched junction bases: 7. This CDR3 spans 17 amino acids. Germline CDR1 and CDR2: SGHNT and YYREEE (reference sequence). CDR3 protein: CASSLGLRQGRTDTQYF. CDR3 sequence (DNA): TGTGCCAGCAGCTTGGGGTTACGACAGGGGCGCACAGATACGCAGTATTTT.

V gene TRBV27 combines with J gene TRBJ1-1; D uncertain. Germline assignment: CDR1 MNHEY and CDR2 SMNVEV (reference sequence). The CDR3 is 17 residues long. V dropped 0 bases and J dropped 8 bases, with 22 bases sitting between them. The CDR3 here is CASSLSVVRQLPKEAFF. The CDR3 region has the DNA TGTGCCAGCAGTTTATCGGTAGTCCGGCAGCTTCCTAAGGAAGCTTTCTTT.

The chain couples TRBV18 to TRBJ1-1; TRBD1 is a possible D gene (6 bases). Germline values: CDR1 KGHSH, CDR2 LQKENI. The CDR3 consists of 14 residues. Trimming removed 3 bases at V and 3 bases at J, with 11 bases between. The CDR3 DNA is TGTGCCAGCTCACCGGGGGCGGGCGACACTGAAGCTTTCTTT. Protein sequence: CASSPGAGDTEAFF.

The chain's CDR3 is CASSLLILYQTGELFF. The DNA of the CDR3 is TGCGCCAGCAGCTTGCTTATACTTTACCAAACCGGGGAGCTGTTTTTT. V and J are TRBV5-1 and TRBJ2-2, with unresolved D. Germline V CDR1 and CDR2: SGHRS, YFSETQ. The CDR3 consists of 16 residues. V gave up 1 base and J gave up 5 bases, with 15 bases separating them.